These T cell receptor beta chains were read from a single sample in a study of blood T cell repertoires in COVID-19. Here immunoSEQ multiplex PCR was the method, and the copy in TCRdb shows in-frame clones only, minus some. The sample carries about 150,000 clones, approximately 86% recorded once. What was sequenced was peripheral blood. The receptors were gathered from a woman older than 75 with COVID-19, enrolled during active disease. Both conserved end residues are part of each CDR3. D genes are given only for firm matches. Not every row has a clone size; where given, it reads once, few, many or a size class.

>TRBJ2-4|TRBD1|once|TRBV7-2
TGTGCCAGCAGCTCGACCGGGACAGGGGCAAAAAACATTCAGTACTTC
CASSSTGTGAKNIQYF
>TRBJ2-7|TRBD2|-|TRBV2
TGTGCCAGCAGTGATAGCGGGACCTACGAGCAGTACTTC
CASSDSGTYEQYF
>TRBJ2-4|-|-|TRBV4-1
TGCGCCAGCAGCCAGGGTACAGGGAGCGCGGTGGGCCCGCTAGCCAAAAACATTCAGTACTTC
CASSQGTGSAVGPLAKNIQYF
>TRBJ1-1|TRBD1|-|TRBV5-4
TGTGCCAGCAGCTCGGGACAGAAGATCGAAGCTTTCTTT
CASSSGQKIEAFF
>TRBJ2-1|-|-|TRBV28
TGTGCCAGCAGTTTATACGCGGGCCGCTACAATGAGCAGTTCTTC
CASSLYAGRYNEQFF
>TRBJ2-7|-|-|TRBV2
TGTGCCAGCAGGGACTGGGCAGCTACCTACGAGCAGTACTTC
CASRDWAATYEQYF
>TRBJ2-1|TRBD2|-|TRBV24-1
TGTGCCACCCAGGGACTAGCGGGAGCGGGTAATGAGCAGTTCTTC
CATQGLAGAGNEQFF
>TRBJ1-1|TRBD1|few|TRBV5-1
TGCGCCAGCAGCTCACCGGGACAGGGCACTGAAGCTTTCTTT
CASSSPGQGTEAFF
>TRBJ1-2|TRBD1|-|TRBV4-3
TGCGCCAGCAGCCAAGATAGACAGGGAAGCTACACCTTC
CASSQDRQGSYTF
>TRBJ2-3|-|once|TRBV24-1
TGTGCCACCAGTGATCCGACTAGTTTTAGCACAGATACGCAGTATTTT
CATSDPTSFSTDTQYF
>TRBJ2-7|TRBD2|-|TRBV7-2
TGTGCCAGCAGCCCGGGGGGCTACGAGCAGTACTTC
CASSPGGYEQYF
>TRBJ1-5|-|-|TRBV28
TGTGCCAGCAGGCTAGGCCCGAACAATCAGCCCCAGCATTTT
CASRLGPNNQPQHF
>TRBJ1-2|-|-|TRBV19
TGTGCCAGTAGTATGCCGGACTGGCGATATGGCTACACCTTC
CASSMPDWRYGYTF
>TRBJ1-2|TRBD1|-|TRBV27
TGTGCCAGCAGTTTGGTGGGACAGGGAGTGTTGGATGGCTACACCTTC
CASSLVGQGVLDGYTF
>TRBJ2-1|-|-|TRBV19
TGTGCCAGTGCCCTCGAGGGAAGGGGACACTTTTACAATGAGCAGTTCTTC
CASALEGRGHFYNEQFF
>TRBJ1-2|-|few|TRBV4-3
TGCGCCAGCAGCCAAGAACAGGGCTATGGCTACACCTTC
CASSQEQGYGYTF
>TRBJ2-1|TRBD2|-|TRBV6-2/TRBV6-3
TGTGCCAGCAGTTACTCGATGCGGGAGCGGTACTACAATGAGCAGTTCTTC
CASSYSMRERYYNEQFF
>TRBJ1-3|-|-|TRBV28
TGTGCCAGCAGTTTATCCTTTGCGGTGGCCTCTGGAAACACCATATATTTT
CASSLSFAVASGNTIYF
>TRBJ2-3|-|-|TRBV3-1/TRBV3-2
TGTGCCAGCAGCCAAGATCACCGGGGGGCTAACACAGATACGCAGTATTTT
CASSQDHRGANTDTQYF
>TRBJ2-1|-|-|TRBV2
TGTGCCAGCAGTGACGGTCTAGCGCTCTCCTACAATGAGCAGTTCTTC
CASSDGLALSYNEQFF
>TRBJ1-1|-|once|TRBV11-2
TGTGCCAGCAGCTTATCCAGGCCGAACACTGAAGCTTTCTTT
CASSLSRPNTEAFF
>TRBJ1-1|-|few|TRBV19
TGTGCCAGTAGTATCATGTCTGAAGCTTTCTTT
CASSIMSEAFF